This entry describes one T cell receptor (beta chain). The data are from a study of beta chain features in type 1 diabetes. Expressed TCRB transcripts were sequenced after all isolated RNA was converted to cDNA. TCRdb keeps only in-frame clones here, not all; method: immunoSEQ multiplex PCR. This sample carries roughly 500,000 clones, about 29% of them seen once, and the ten largest clones take more than 0.055%. It was via CD45RO/CCR7/CD25/CD127/CD95/CD27 that CD4+ naive, central memory, regulatory and stem cell-like memory cells were sorted. With V trimmed by 5 bases and J by 0 bases, 10 bases remained unmatched. Germline loops: CDR1 MNHEY, CDR2 SMNVEV (reference sequence). The CDR3 runs to 17 residues.

The chain couples TRBV27 to TRBJ1-5; 7 bases line up with TRBD1. What was sequenced was naive CD4+ T cells from blood. This clonotype originated in a man between 18 and 35 years old in good health. CDR3 amino acids: CASSPELTGNSNQPQHF. The CDR3 coding sequence is TGTGCCAGCAGTCCGGAACTGACAGGGAATAGCAATCAGCCCCAGCATTTT.